A single sample is the source of the 9 T cell receptor beta chains below, sequenced in a study of OX40 agonist ivuxolimab in advanced cancers. Produced via immunoSEQ multiplex PCR; TCRdb's table is partial and in-frame only. The sample consists of roughly 56,000 clones, just over 85% of them appearing once. The sequences come from CD4+ or CD8+ T cells sorted from blood, collected in a trial of the OX40 agonist ivuxolimab. The receptors come from an adult with an advanced solid tumor such as melanoma, head and neck, liver or kidney cancer.

The chain carries TRBV18 and TRBJ2-3; D perhaps matches TRBD2 (6 bases). The germline V gene encodes CDR1 KGHSH and CDR2 LQKENI. This CDR3 has 15 amino acids. Deletions cut 4 bases from V and 3 bases from J, with 14 bases between. This CDR3 is CASSRIPGTTDTQYF. CDR3 nucleotide sequence: TGTGCCAGCTCACGCATACCCGGGACTACAGATACGCAGTATTTT.

The chain has TRBV4-1 and TRBJ2-1; D not resolved. CDR3 length: 16 residues. Trimming removed 0 bases from V and 0 bases from J, with 9 bases in between. The germline CDR1 and CDR2 sequences are MGHRA and YSYEKL. The DNA of the CDR3 is TGCGCCAGCAGCCAAGATGCCATAAGCTCCTACAATGAGCAGTTCTTC. Protein sequence: CASSQDAISSYNEQFF.

The sample holds one count of this clone. The chain joins TRBV29-1 to TRBJ1-2; 9 nucleotides agree with TRBD1. The CDR3 spans 16 residues. The germline CDR1 and CDR2 sequences are SQVTM and ANQGSEA. After removal of 4 bases from V and 2 bases from J, the junction contained 11 bases not matched to a gene. CDR3 sequence (DNA): TGCAGCGTTGTTGATCCGGGACAGGGCGCCAACTATGGCTACACCTTC. Translation gives CSVVDPGQGANYGYTF.

V usage is TRBV27 and J usage is TRBJ2-3; 7 bases map to TRBD1. Germline V gene data show CDR1 as MNHEY and CDR2 as SMNVEV (reference sequence). Germline trimming cut 5 bases from V and 4 bases from J; bases unmatched to any gene: 9. The CDR3 contains 15 residues. CDR3 sequence: CASSHRGEGADTQYF. In DNA form, the CDR3 reads TGTGCCAGCAGTCACAGGGGAGAGGGCGCAGATACGCAGTATTTT.

CDR3 nucleotide sequence: TGTGCCAGCAGTTTCTTGGGAGCCAATGAGCAGTTCTTC. The encoded protein is CASSFLGANEQFF. J is TRBJ2-1 and V is TRBV27, with D tentatively TRBD2 (5 bases). Germline CDR1 and CDR2: MNHEY and SMNVEV (reference sequence). The CDR3 extends over 13 amino acids. V was shortened by 3 bases and J by 6 bases, with 9 bases between the two germline ends.

V usage is TRBV15 and J usage is TRBJ2-2; no clear D gene. The CDR3 has 11 amino acids. The V end lost 5 bases, the J end lost 4 bases, and 2 bases lay between the germline ends. In germline, CDR1 is LNHNV, CDR2 YYDKDF (reference sequence). The CDR3: CATSRTGELFF. The CDR3 DNA reads TGTGCCACCAGCCGCACCGGGGAGCTGTTTTTT.

V and J are TRBV11-3 and TRBJ2-6, with D possibly TRBD1 on 5 matching bases. The CDR3 extends over 17 amino acids. CDR1 SGHNT and CDR2 YENEEA come from the germline V gene. The ends were cut back, 5 bases at V and 0 bases at J, with 14 bases in the middle. CDR3 sequence reads: CASSAQGKGSGANVLTF. CDR3 nucleotide sequence: TGTGCCAGCAGCGCCCAGGGAAAAGGCTCTGGGGCCAACGTCCTGACTTTC.

The CDR3 DNA reads as TGTGCCAGTAAAACCGGGACCCGGGGTACCTACGAGCAGTACTTC. Its translation is CASKTGTRGTYEQYF. The chain combines TRBV19 with TRBJ2-7, with D perhaps TRBD1 or TRBD2 (5 bases each). CDR3 size: 15 residues. V lost 7 bases and J lost 2, with 18 bases in between. Germline V CDR1 and CDR2: LNHDA, SQIVND (reference sequence).

The CDR3 sequence: CASSISGRNYGYTF. CDR3 sequence (DNA): TGTGCCAGCAGTATATCGGGACGGAACTATGGCTACACCTTC. The chain couples TRBV6-5 to TRBJ1-2; possibly TRBD1 for D (5 bases). Germline CDR1 MNHEY, CDR2 SVGAGI. This CDR3 contains 14 residues. Trimming pared 5 bases from V and 2 bases from J, leaving 12 bases between.